This T cell receptor beta chain was found in a study of shared clonotypes between healthy human individuals. The table came from immunoSEQ multiplex PCR; TCRdb's copy has only in-frame clones and leaves some out. The profile shows some 630,000 clones, roughly 70% of them singletons. Trimming shortened V by 2 bases and J by 1 base, and 8 bases separated the two germline ends. This CDR3 is 14 amino acids long. Germline CDR1 reads SNHLY; CDR2 reads FYNNEI. Sequenced material: memory CD4+ T cells sorted from blood. This sample's subset: CD45RA-negative fraction. The TCR originated in a woman under 40 in good health. J is TRBJ1-1 and V is TRBV2; the D gene is possibly TRBD1 (5 bases). The CDR3 DNA reads as TGTGCCAGCAGTGAAAGGGGCCCGAACACTGAAGCTTTCTTT. Protein product: CASSERGPNTEAFF.